Below, one TCR beta chain is given with its context. The antigen is not known. TCRdb reprocessed the reads via MiXCR and lists one record per CDR3 protein. The data show roughly 990,000 distinct CDR3 sequences, with roughly 31% seen just once and about an eighth held by the top ten. This sample stems from a study of T cell repertoires in cytomegalovirus infection. Study-wide context: CMV epitopes, recently identified HLA-C-restricted and well-studied HLA-B-restricted, were used. From public TCR beta signatures came an indication of both CMV infection and matching HLA type.

Broader study findings: Pooled public TCR beta family frequency picked out CMV carriers with the relevant HLA. What dominated the ex vivo response were HLA-C-restricted CMV-specific TCR beta clonotypes.

CDR3 size: 14 residues. Germline V gene sequence: CDR1 LGHNA, CDR2 YSLEER. V shed 3 bases, J shed 9 bases, and the junction held 8 bases outside the gene matches. This clonotype originated in a human donor in good health (CMV status not recorded). Some clones in this sample may be carry-over from other donors' samples. Source: cultured CD8+ T cells from PBMCs, taken from culture after CMV antigen stimulation. V usage is TRBV4-3 and J usage is TRBJ2-1, with 7 bases matching TRBD1. CDR3 protein: CASSQKSTGSEQFF. The CDR3 nucleotides are TGCGCCAGCAGCCAGAAATCGACAGGGTCTGAGCAGTTCTTC.